A selection of T cell receptor beta chains follows, all from one sample in a study of cytomegalovirus exposure and HLA in healthy donors. Libraries were prepared by immunoSEQ multiplex PCR; TCRdb keeps only in-frame clonotypes and omits some of them. The sample yields some 200,000 clones, 70% to 85% seen once. Sequenced: PBMCs. The source is a girl aged 2 to 9 in good health and CMV-seronegative. The CDR3 runs from the conserved cysteine through the conserved F or W. Each record gives: J gene, V gene, D gene, clone size, CDR3 DNA, CDR3 protein. D genes are given only for firm matches. Where a row states a size, it is once, few, many or the class of an expanded clone; other rows omit it.

j_call: TRBJ2-3
v_call: TRBV7-6
d_call: .
clone_size: .
cdr3_nt: TGTGCCAGCAGCCTAGGGCCCTTCACAGATACGCAGTATTTT
cdr3_aa: CASSLGPFTDTQYF

j_call: TRBJ2-1
v_call: TRBV11-2
d_call: TRBD2
clone_size: .
cdr3_nt: TGTGCCAGCAGCGGGACTAGCGGGAGCTACTACAATGAGCAGTTCTTC
cdr3_aa: CASSGTSGSYYNEQFF

j_call: TRBJ1-6
v_call: TRBV2
d_call: .
clone_size: once
cdr3_nt: TGTGCCAGCACCCAGGGGTCTCTTAATTCACCCCTCCACTTT
cdr3_aa: CASTQGSLNSPLHF

j_call: TRBJ2-7
v_call: TRBV12-5
d_call: .
clone_size: .
cdr3_nt: TGTGCTAGTGGTTTGTATGGGCAACACTCCTACGAGCAGTACTTC
cdr3_aa: CASGLYGQHSYEQYF

j_call: TRBJ1-4
v_call: TRBV6-5
d_call: TRBD1
clone_size: .
cdr3_nt: TGTGCCAGCAGTACGGGACAGGGAAGCGAAAAACTGTTTTTT
cdr3_aa: CASSTGQGSEKLFF

j_call: TRBJ2-3
v_call: TRBV11-1
d_call: TRBD2
clone_size: .
cdr3_nt: TGTGCCAGCAGTTCCCTAGCGGGGGCCCAAGATACGCAGTATTTT
cdr3_aa: CASSSLAGAQDTQYF

j_call: TRBJ2-1
v_call: TRBV5-1
d_call: TRBD2
clone_size: .
cdr3_nt: TGCGCCAGCAGCGGACTAGCGGGGGGCAATGAGCAGTTCTTC
cdr3_aa: CASSGLAGGNEQFF

j_call: TRBJ1-1
v_call: TRBV14
d_call: .
clone_size: .
cdr3_nt: TGTGCCAGCAGCCTTGTGGGTACGGGGATTTCTGAAGCTTTCTTT
cdr3_aa: CASSLVGTGISEAFF

j_call: TRBJ2-1
v_call: TRBV18
d_call: .
clone_size: .
cdr3_nt: TGTGCCAGCTCGCAAGCGGAAAGGAACAATGAGCAGTTCTTC
cdr3_aa: CASSQAERNNEQFF

j_call: TRBJ1-5
v_call: TRBV27
d_call: TRBD1
clone_size: .
cdr3_nt: TGTGCCAGCAGCCCGGACAGGGCGCAGCCCCAGCATTTT
cdr3_aa: CASSPDRAQPQHF

j_call: TRBJ2-1
v_call: TRBV19
d_call: .
clone_size: few
cdr3_nt: TGTGCCAGTAGTAAATCACTAGCTACCCTTTACAATGAGCAGTTCTTC
cdr3_aa: CASSKSLATLYNEQFF

j_call: TRBJ1-5
v_call: TRBV7-9
d_call: .
clone_size: .
cdr3_nt: TGTGCCAGCAGCTTAGGCATGAGGAGCAATCAGCCCCAGCATTTT
cdr3_aa: CASSLGMRSNQPQHF

j_call: TRBJ1-6
v_call: TRBV18
d_call: .
clone_size: few
cdr3_nt: TGTGCCAGCTCACCAGGGGCCAAACCACTCTATAATTCACCCCTCCACTTT
cdr3_aa: CASSPGAKPLYNSPLHF

j_call: TRBJ1-2
v_call: TRBV10-3
d_call: .
clone_size: .
cdr3_nt: TGTGCCATCACTCAGGCCGCAGTGTATGGCTACACCTTC
cdr3_aa: CAITQAAVYGYTF

j_call: TRBJ1-6
v_call: TRBV11-2
d_call: .
clone_size: few
cdr3_nt: TGTGCCAGCAGCATGGACAGCCGCACCCTCCACTTT
cdr3_aa: CASSMDSRTLHF

j_call: TRBJ2-7
v_call: TRBV7-9
d_call: TRBD2
clone_size: .
cdr3_nt: TGTGCCAGCAGCTCGACTAGCGGCCCTAGGGAGCAGTACTTC
cdr3_aa: CASSSTSGPREQYF

j_call: TRBJ1-1
v_call: TRBV18
d_call: .
clone_size: .
cdr3_nt: TGTGCCAGCTCACCACTTGCTTCCGGGGTCCGAGCTTTCTTT
cdr3_aa: CASSPLASGVRAFF

j_call: TRBJ2-1
v_call: TRBV12-5
d_call: .
clone_size: .
cdr3_nt: TGTGCTAGTGGTTCAAGTACTACAAAGTACAATGAGCAGTTCTTC
cdr3_aa: CASGSSTTKYNEQFF

j_call: TRBJ1-4
v_call: TRBV2
d_call: .
clone_size: .
cdr3_nt: TGTGCCAGCAGTGGGAGTGGTGAAAAACTGTTTTTT
cdr3_aa: CASSGSGEKLFF

j_call: TRBJ2-7
v_call: TRBV10-3
d_call: TRBD2
clone_size: .
cdr3_nt: TGTGCCATCAGTGAGGCAGGGAGGGCCTACGAGCAGTACTTC
cdr3_aa: CAISEAGRAYEQYF

j_call: TRBJ2-2
v_call: TRBV6-5
d_call: TRBD1
clone_size: .
cdr3_nt: TGTGCCAGCAGCGCGGGACAGGGGGCTACCGGGGAGCTGTTTTTT
cdr3_aa: CASSAGQGATGELFF

j_call: TRBJ2-7
v_call: TRBV19
d_call: TRBD2
clone_size: .
cdr3_nt: TGTGCCAGTAGTATGGGACTAGCGGGAAGCCACGAGCAGTACTTC
cdr3_aa: CASSMGLAGSHEQYF

j_call: TRBJ1-2
v_call: TRBV6-5
d_call: .
clone_size: .
cdr3_nt: TGTGCCAGCAGTTACGGAGCTAGCCAAGGGTATGGCTACACCTTC
cdr3_aa: CASSYGASQGYGYTF

j_call: TRBJ2-3
v_call: TRBV9
d_call: .
clone_size: .
cdr3_nt: TGTGCCAGCAGCCCCAGCGAGGTGGTGGATACGCAGTATTTT
cdr3_aa: CASSPSEVVDTQYF

j_call: TRBJ2-7
v_call: TRBV11-2
d_call: .
clone_size: .
cdr3_nt: TGTGCCAGCAGCCCGAGTTGGGGGGACGAAAACTACGAGCAGTACTTC
cdr3_aa: CASSPSWGDENYEQYF

j_call: TRBJ1-5
v_call: TRBV7-7
d_call: TRBD1
clone_size: .
cdr3_nt: TGTGCCAGGGGGGGACAGGGCACTAATCAGCCCCAGCATTTT
cdr3_aa: CARGGQGTNQPQHF

j_call: TRBJ1-1
v_call: TRBV2
d_call: TRBD1
clone_size: .
cdr3_nt: TGTGCCAGCATTAAGGACAGGGGTTTGGGTATGAACACTGAAGCTTTCTTT
cdr3_aa: CASIKDRGLGMNTEAFF

j_call: TRBJ2-7
v_call: TRBV7-9
d_call: TRBD1
clone_size: .
cdr3_nt: TGTGCCAGCAGCTACCAGGGGGCTAGGTACGAGCAGTACTTC
cdr3_aa: CASSYQGARYEQYF

j_call: TRBJ1-5
v_call: TRBV30
d_call: .
clone_size: .
cdr3_nt: TGTGCCTGGAGTGCAGGGCTGGGTCAGCCCCAGCATTTT
cdr3_aa: CAWSAGLGQPQHF

j_call: TRBJ1-1
v_call: TRBV25-1
d_call: .
clone_size: .
cdr3_nt: TGTGCCAGCAGTGAATTTTCAGGGAGGACTGAAGCTTTCTTT
cdr3_aa: CASSEFSGRTEAFF

j_call: TRBJ2-7
v_call: TRBV29-1
d_call: TRBD1
clone_size: once
cdr3_nt: TGCAGCGTTCGCCCAGGACAGGGGTTCGCCGAGCAGTACTTC
cdr3_aa: CSVRPGQGFAEQYF

j_call: TRBJ2-7
v_call: TRBV7-9
d_call: TRBD2
clone_size: .
cdr3_nt: TGTGCCAGCAGCCCGACTAGCGGGGGTCCCTACGAGCAGTACTTC
cdr3_aa: CASSPTSGGPYEQYF

j_call: TRBJ2-7
v_call: TRBV6-5
d_call: .
clone_size: .
cdr3_nt: TGTGCCAGCAGCCGGGGCGGGACGGCCTACGAGCAGTACTTC
cdr3_aa: CASSRGGTAYEQYF

j_call: TRBJ1-1
v_call: TRBV7-9
d_call: TRBD1
clone_size: .
cdr3_nt: TGTGCCAGCAGCTTTTCCGGGACAGGGGGCACTGAAGCTTTCTTT
cdr3_aa: CASSFSGTGGTEAFF

j_call: TRBJ2-5
v_call: TRBV19
d_call: TRBD2
clone_size: .
cdr3_nt: TGTGGCAGCCGGACTAGCGGGGGCTCCCAAGAGACCCAGTACTTC
cdr3_aa: CGSRTSGGSQETQYF

j_call: TRBJ1-4
v_call: TRBV5-1
d_call: TRBD1
clone_size: .
cdr3_nt: TGCGCCAGCGGGACAGGCTCCTCAACTAATGAAAAACTGTTTTTT
cdr3_aa: CASGTGSSTNEKLFF

j_call: TRBJ2-3
v_call: TRBV28
d_call: TRBD2
clone_size: .
cdr3_nt: TGTGCCAGCAGGTTTGAATACCCTAGCGGGACCGGGTCAGATACGCAGTATTTT
cdr3_aa: CASRFEYPSGTGSDTQYF

j_call: TRBJ1-2
v_call: TRBV7-9
d_call: .
clone_size: .
cdr3_nt: TGTGCCAGCAGCCGCACAGGGATGGATGGCTACACCTTC
cdr3_aa: CASSRTGMDGYTF

j_call: TRBJ1-1
v_call: TRBV19
d_call: TRBD1
clone_size: .
cdr3_nt: TGTGCCAGTAGGACAGGGGATTACACTGAAGCTTTCTTT
cdr3_aa: CASRTGDYTEAFF

j_call: TRBJ1-5
v_call: TRBV7-9
d_call: .
clone_size: .
cdr3_nt: TGTGCCAGCAGCTTACGGGACAATCAGCCCCAGCATTTT
cdr3_aa: CASSLRDNQPQHF

j_call: TRBJ1-5
v_call: TRBV7-2
d_call: TRBD1
clone_size: .
cdr3_nt: TGTGCCAGCAGCCGCCTCGGGACAGGGGCCTGGTCGGGTCAGCCCCAGCATTTT
cdr3_aa: CASSRLGTGAWSGQPQHF

j_call: TRBJ2-1
v_call: TRBV7-8
d_call: .
clone_size: .
cdr3_nt: TGTGCCAGCAGCCGGACTCTTTATAGTGGGTACAATGAGCAGTTCTTC
cdr3_aa: CASSRTLYSGYNEQFF

j_call: TRBJ1-1
v_call: TRBV20-1
d_call: .
clone_size: .
cdr3_nt: TGCAGTGCTAGGGCGAACACTGAAGCTTTCTTT
cdr3_aa: CSARANTEAFF

j_call: TRBJ2-2
v_call: TRBV30
d_call: .
clone_size: .
cdr3_nt: TGTGCCTGGATAAAAGCAGGCCAAGCCGGGGAGCTGTTTTTT
cdr3_aa: CAWIKAGQAGELFF

j_call: TRBJ2-2
v_call: TRBV10-2
d_call: .
clone_size: .
cdr3_nt: TGCGCCAGCAGTGGACAGACGAACACCGGGGAGCTGTTTTTT
cdr3_aa: CASSGQTNTGELFF

j_call: TRBJ2-3
v_call: TRBV6-4
d_call: TRBD2
clone_size: .
cdr3_nt: TGTGCCAGCAGTCCCAGCGGGGGGGCCACAGATACGCAGTATTTT
cdr3_aa: CASSPSGGATDTQYF

j_call: TRBJ1-1
v_call: TRBV5-1
d_call: .
clone_size: .
cdr3_nt: TGCGCCAGCGGCTTGGTTGCACCGAGGGACACTGAAGCTTTCTTT
cdr3_aa: CASGLVAPRDTEAFF